The count of the clone carrying this TCR beta chain is one. Its antigen is unknown. With 60 Vbeta and 13 Jbeta primers, the PCR was carried out. TCRdb's copy holds only in-frame clones and misses some; the assay was immunoSEQ multiplex PCR. The sample carries about 190,000 clones, just under 80% recorded once. The sample originates from a study of cytomegalovirus exposure and HLA in healthy donors. Study conclusions and caveats: For most TCR sequences rarity was the rule, although some public TCRs occurred in many donors. Later, an analysis showed that TCR beta chains associated with HLA were more clonally expanded than others that were equally common. Per published accounts, TCR beta sequences correctly predicted the HLA-A and HLA-B alleles of most subjects.

CDR3 length equals 18 residues. Per the germline V gene, CDR1 is SGHTA and CDR2 is FQGNSA. The V end was cut by 5 bases, the J end by 5 bases, with 24 bases between. The sequencing input was PBMCs. This TCR derives from a woman aged 30 to 39 in good health and CMV-seropositive. This sequence joins TRBV7-2 and TRBJ2-2; possibly TRBD2 for D (6 bases). The CDR3 coding sequence is TGTGCCAGCAGCCCGAGACTAGATACACGCGAAGGGACCGGGGAGCTGTTTTTT. Translation gives CASSPRLDTREGTGELFF. The complete variable domain, with remaining parts taken from reference TRBV7-2 and TRBJ2-2, reads GAGVSQSPSNKVTEKGKDVELRCDPISGHTALYWYRQSLGQGLEFLIYFQGNSAPDKSGLPSDRFSAERTGGSVSTLTIQRTQQEDSAVYLCASSPRLDTREGTGELFFGEGSRLTVL.